This T cell receptor (beta chain) was retrieved from a study of blood T cell repertoires in COVID-19. The wider study: The study drew acute and convalescent COVID-19 samples from the United States, Italy and Spain. Nucleic acid was either cDNA or gDNA, and it came from T cells, B-cell-depleted T cells, or PBMCs.

Original data processing: Estimated nucleated cell counts came from reference gene primer amplification. Sequenced by immunoSEQ multiplex PCR; TCRdb stores in-frame clones only, minus some. The D gene and trimming were derived from the DNA, and the V and J assignments and clone size from that table. This sample yields over 150,000 clones, of which under 85% are seen a single time; around 6.8% belongs to the top ten. The V gene lost 4 bases and the J gene lost 1 base, with 14 bases spanning the gap. The V gene's germline CDR1 is LGHNT and CDR2 FRNRAP. The CDR3 has 16 residues. This TCR derives from a human donor in a cohort sampled during active COVID-19. Sequencing was carried out using peripheral blood. The V call is TRBV12-5, the J call TRBJ1-5, with a weak D call TRBD1 (6 bases). CDR3: CASGWNAGASNQPQHF. The CDR3 DNA is TGTGCTAGTGGTTGGAACGCGGGGGCAAGCAATCAGCCCCAGCATTTT.